A single sample is the source of the 14 T cell receptor beta chains below, sequenced in a study of OX40 agonist ivuxolimab in advanced cancers. Data came from immunoSEQ multiplex PCR; TCRdb stores just in-frame clones and leaves some out. The table has about 60,000 clones, around 90% seen once. Sequences were derived from CD4+ or CD8+ T cells sorted from blood, sampled in a trial of the OX40 agonist ivuxolimab. Every receptor here comes from an adult with an advanced solid tumor such as melanoma, head and neck, liver or kidney cancer.

The rearrangement joins TRBV28 to TRBJ2-2; 9 bases line up with TRBD2. The germline CDR1 and CDR2 sequences are MDHEN and SYDVKM. V lost 1 base to trimming and J lost 6 bases; unmatched junction nucleotides: 12. The length of the CDR3 is 18 residues. CDR3 loop: CASSLSGWASGISGELFF. DNA of the CDR3: TGTGCCAGCAGTTTATCGGGTTGGGCTAGCGGGATTTCCGGGGAGCTGTTTTTT.

For the CDR3, the DNA is TGTGCCAGCAGCCAGCCGGACAGGGGAAAAGGTTCACCCCTCCACTTT. Protein sequence: CASSQPDRGKGSPLHF. The chain carries TRBV4-2 and TRBJ1-6, with 9 bases aligning to TRBD1. The V segment lost 3 bases and the J segment 9 bases; nucleotides outside the gene matches: 9. The length of the CDR3 is 16 residues. Germline CDR1 and CDR2: LGHNA and YNFKEQ.

The chain joins TRBV6-4 to TRBJ1-1; D might be TRBD1 (5 bases). V dropped 4 bases and J dropped 7 bases, with 16 bases sitting between them. CDR3 length equals 14 residues. Germline assignment: CDR1 MRHNA and CDR2 SNTAGT. The chain's CDR3 is CASSVSGGCDEAFF. In DNA form, the CDR3 reads TGTGCCAGCAGTGTTTCCGGGGGGTGTGATGAAGCTTTCTTT.

This rearrangement joins TRBV5-6 to TRBJ2-1; D might be TRBD2 (6 bases). Trimming cost V 0 bases and J 14 bases, with 9 bases left between them. CDR3 length equals 11 residues. CDR1 is SGHDT, CDR2 YYEEEE, per germline. The CDR3 reads CASSLGTGEFF. In nucleotides, the CDR3 is TGTGCCAGCAGCTTGGGGACGGGGGAGTTCTTC.

This chain uses TRBV5-1 with TRBJ2-1, with 14 bases identical to TRBD2. The CDR3 extends over 16 amino acids. Trimming took 2 bases from V and 9 from J; bases not matched to a gene: 7. Looked up from germline, CDR1 is SGHRS and CDR2 is YFSETQ. CDR3 region: CASSFLGTSGSTEQFF. The CDR3 bases are TGCGCCAGCAGCTTCCTCGGGACTAGCGGGAGTACTGAGCAGTTCTTC. Drawing the rest from reference TRBV5-1 and TRBJ2-1, the complete variable domain is KAGVTQTPRYLIKTRGQQVTLSCSPISGHRSVSWYQQTPGQGLQFLFEYFSETQRNKGNFPGRFSGRQFSNSRSEMNVSTLELGDSALYLCASSFLGTSGSTEQFFGPGTRLTVL.

This clone is labeled medium-sized. This chain links TRBV28 with TRBJ1-2; D remains ambiguous. V was cut by 7 bases and J by 8 bases, with 14 bases left in between. CDR1 is MDHEN, CDR2 SYDVKM, per germline. The CDR3 totals 12 residues. CDR3 residues: CASNFWGVGYTF. CDR3 coding DNA: TGTGCCAGCAACTTTTGGGGTGTGGGCTACACCTTC.

The chain recombines TRBV30 with TRBJ1-6, with no clear D. Germline V gene sequence: CDR1 GTSNPN, CDR2 SVGIG (reference sequence). The CDR3 runs 15 residues. V lost 2 bases and J lost 7, with 15 bases in between. DNA of the CDR3: TGTGCCTGGAGTCCCCGAGCAACTTGGAATTCACCCCTCCACTTT. It codes for CAWSPRATWNSPLHF.

The V call is TRBV4-2, the J call TRBJ2-1; 9 bases agree with TRBD2. The germline CDR1 and CDR2 sequences are LGHNA and YNFKEQ. Unmatched junction bases numbered 11, after V lost 4 bases and J lost 7 bases. The CDR3 sequence is 16 residues long. In DNA form, the CDR3 reads TGTGCCAGCAGCCTTTCCCTAGCGGGAAGTGGAAATGAGCAGTTCTTC. This codes for CASSLSLAGSGNEQFF.

V is TRBV6-1 and J is TRBJ2-1; 8 bases match TRBD2. Germline lookup yields CDR1 MNHNS and CDR2 SASEGT. The junction had 5 bases not matched to a gene; V was cut back by 8 bases and J by 2 bases. This CDR3 has 14 residues. The CDR3 sequence is CASGSGNTYNEQFF. The CDR3 coding sequence is TGTGCCAGCGGTAGCGGGAACACCTACAATGAGCAGTTCTTC.

The chain couples TRBV6-6 to TRBJ2-1; no reliable D call. Trimming cost V 4 bases and J 7 bases, with 11 bases left between them. The CDR3 loop spans 13 amino acids. The germline V gene encodes CDR1 MNHNY and CDR2 SVGAGI (reference sequence). The CDR3: CASSFNRANEQFF. The CDR3 DNA reads as TGTGCCAGCAGTTTTAATAGGGCGAATGAGCAGTTCTTC.

With respect to this clone: Other nucleotide sequences from this sample produce the same CDR3. V is TRBV19 and J is TRBJ1-1; 9 bases line up with TRBD1. CDR3 length: 13 amino acids. Per germline, CDR1 LNHDA and CDR2 SQIVND (reference sequence). Germline trimming cut 6 bases from V and 1 base from J; bases unmatched to any gene: 0. CDR3 DNA: TGTGCCAGTAGGGACAGGGGGAACACTGAAGCTTTCTTT. Residues: CASRDRGNTEAFF. Full variable domain (outside the CDR3, taken from reference TRBV19 and TRBJ1-1): DGGITQSPKYLFRKEGQNVTLSCEQNLNHDAMYWYRQDPGQGLRLIYYSQIVNDFQKGDIAEGYSVSREKKESFPLTVTSAQKNPTAFYLCASRDRGNTEAFFGQGTRLTVV.

This clone was seen once. The rearrangement uses TRBV10-3 and TRBJ2-1; D not certain. Between the trimmed V and J ends, which lost 0 bases and 8 bases, there was a span of 20 bases. The CDR3 is 17 residues long. The germline V gene encodes CDR1 ENHRY and CDR2 SYGVKD. The CDR3 nucleotides read TGTGCCATCAGTGAGTCGTTGGGGTTGGGCAACAATTATGAGCAGTTCTTC. Translation gives CAISESLGLGNNYEQFF.

The chain is built from TRBV5-6 and TRBJ2-7, with D perhaps TRBD2 (6 bases). Trimming took off 0 bases at V and 4 bases at J, with 8 bases between the two ends. CDR3 length: 13 amino acids. CDR1 is SGHDT, CDR2 YYEEEE, per germline. The CDR3 nucleotides read TGTGCCAGCAGCTTGGTTAGCGGATACGAGCAGTACTTC. This encodes CASSLVSGYEQYF.

J is TRBJ2-5 and V is TRBV5-5, with 9 bases lining up with TRBD1. CDR1 and CDR2 (germline): SGHKS, YYEKEE (reference sequence). V trimming: 4 bases; J trimming: 4 bases; junction bases outside the gene matches: 8. There are 15 residues in the CDR3. The chain's CDR3 is CASSPGQGLPETQYF. The CDR3 nucleotides are TGTGCCAGCAGCCCCGGACAGGGGTTGCCAGAGACCCAGTACTTC.